This entry is about one TCR beta chain. This entry comes from a study of shared clonotypes between healthy human individuals. Clones were read by immunoSEQ multiplex PCR, and TCRdb kept only the in-frame ones, dropping some. The sample has fewer than 1.6 million clones, less than 99% seen once. This clonotype was obtained from a man aged 30-40 years in good health. Sequenced input: naive CD4+ T cells sorted from blood. Described subset: CD45RA+ positively selected.

In nucleotides, the CDR3 is TGCGCCAGCAGCTGGGGGGGCGTAAGGGGTGGAGAGCCCCAGCATTTT. This codes for CASSWGGVRGGEPQHF. V gene TRBV5-1 combines with J gene TRBJ1-5; TRBD1 might be the D (6 bases). The germline CDR1 and CDR2 sequences are SGHRS and YFSETQ. The CDR3 extends over 16 amino acids. V lost 3 bases to trimming and J lost 8 bases, with 21 bases between them.